This T cell receptor (beta chain) was captured in a study of T cells in Graves' hyperthyroidism and ophthalmopathy. V was pared by 6 bases and J by 2 bases, with 7 bases of the junction left unmatched. Germline assignment: CDR1 SNHLY and CDR2 FYNNEI. The CDR3 loop spans 15 amino acids. There were TCR beta CDR3 regions amplified from RNA transcripts. The primer set for the first-round RT-PCR of the TCR CDR3 was HTBI. MiXCR was run by TCRdb on the multiplex PCR reads, yielding one entry per CDR3 protein. The table has around 400,000 distinct CDR3 sequences, about 13% seen once. The table lists this clonotype with many counts.

The V call is TRBV2, the J call TRBJ1-5; 7 bases fit TRBD1. The specimen sequenced was blood. This TCR was sampled from a woman between 18 and 29 years old with Graves' hyperthyroidism. This CDR3 is CASRGAGGRNQPQHF. CDR3 in DNA: TGTGCCAGCAGAGGGGCAGGGGGTCGCAATCAGCCCCAGCATTTT.